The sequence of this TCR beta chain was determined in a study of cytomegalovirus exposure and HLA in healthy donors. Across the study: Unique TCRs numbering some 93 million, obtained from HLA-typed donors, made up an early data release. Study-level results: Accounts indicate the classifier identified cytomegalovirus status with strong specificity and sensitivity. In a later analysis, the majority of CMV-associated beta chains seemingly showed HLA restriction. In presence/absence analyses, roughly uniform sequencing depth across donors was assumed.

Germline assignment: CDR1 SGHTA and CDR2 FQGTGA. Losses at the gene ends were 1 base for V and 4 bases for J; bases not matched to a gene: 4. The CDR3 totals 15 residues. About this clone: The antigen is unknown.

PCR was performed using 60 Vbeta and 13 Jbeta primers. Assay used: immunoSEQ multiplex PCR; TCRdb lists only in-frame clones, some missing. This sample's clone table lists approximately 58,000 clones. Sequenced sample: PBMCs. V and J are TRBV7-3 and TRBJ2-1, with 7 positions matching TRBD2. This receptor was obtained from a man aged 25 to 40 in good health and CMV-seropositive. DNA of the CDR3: TGTGCCAGCAGCTTAAGGGCGGGGGTTTACAATGAGCAGTTCTTC. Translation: CASSLRAGVYNEQFF. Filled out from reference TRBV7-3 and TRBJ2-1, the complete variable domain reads GAGVSQTPSNKVTEKGKYVELRCDPISGHTALYWYRQSLGQGPEFLIYFQGTGAADDSGLPNDRFFAVRPEGSVSTLKIQRTERGDSAVYLCASSLRAGVYNEQFFGPGTRLTVL.